This TCR beta chain was recorded in a study of vaccination and CD4 T cells after COVID-19. Time point in this sample: late sampling 161 to 241 days after vaccination in three convalescent patients. Sample treatment: roughly ten-day PBMC culture with coronavirus spike peptide pools or control peptides (ViraFEST assay). Oncomine TCR Beta short-read sequencing was applied to DNA from cultured CD4+ T cells. TCRdb re-analysed the PCR reads in MiXCR, keeping a single row per CDR3 protein. Among around 25,000 distinct CDR3 sequences listed, 30% were seen once. Only a few counts were recorded for this clonotype. As yet, its antigen is unknown. Specimen: CD4+ T cells from blood, cultured in vitro, collected about 7 months after SARS-CoV-2 vaccination. The receptor comes from a human donor who had recovered from COVID-19.

The CDR3 region is CASSPAAQETQYF. The CDR3 DNA is TGTGCCAGCTCACCGGCAGCCCAAGAGACCCAGTACTTC. The chain uses TRBV18 and TRBJ2-5, with D uncertain. Trimming shortened V by 3 bases and J by 1 base, and 6 bases separated the two germline ends. The CDR3 runs 13 residues. CDR1 and CDR2 from the germline V gene are KGHSH and LQKENI.